The clone carrying this TCR beta chain was seen ten or more times. Sequencing libraries for TCR beta were prepared with iRepertoire HTBI primers and Arm-PCR of CDR3 regions. TCRdb used MiXCR to reprocess the multiplex PCR reads, holding one entry per CDR3 protein. The sample yields approximately 350,000 distinct CDR3 sequences, 16% seen once. The sample originates from a study of regulatory T cells in long-lasting Graves disease. Noted time point: newly diagnosed GD, antithyroid drugs for less than 3 months. TCR sequences were obtained from RNA taken from PBMCs. These data are also associated with another study on T cells in Graves' hyperthyroidism and ophthalmopathy. That work adds: Graves' hyperthyroidism was deemed stable absent ophthalmopathy progression within 18 months.

This TCR came from a woman between 18 and 29 years old with Graves disease. This specimen consisted of peripheral blood mononuclear cells (PBMCs), obtained at new diagnosis, from a patient treated with antithyroid drugs.

The CDR3 region has the DNA TGTGCCAGCAGTTTCGGTGGTGGATCGTATTACAATGAGCAGTTCTTC. Its translation is CASSFGGGSYYNEQFF. The rearrangement uses TRBV12-3 or TRBV12-4 and TRBJ2-1, with D hard to call. CDR3 length equals 16 residues. The V and J ends lost 3 bases and 4 bases respectively, with 16 bases between them.